Shown below are 16 T cell receptor beta chains from a single sample sequenced in a study of shared clonotypes between healthy human individuals. The data were produced by immunoSEQ multiplex PCR, yet TCRdb's version contains in-frame clones alone and is incomplete. The sample includes about 110,000 clones, about 63% of them seen just once. The sequenced sample was memory CD8+ T cells sorted from blood. Regarding subset: CD45RO+ cells pooled with CCR7-negative TemRA cells. All receptors derive from a woman in her twenties or thirties in good health.

The V gene is TRBV25-1, the J gene TRBJ2-6, with 7 bases fitting TRBD1. The V and J ends lost 2 bases and 9 bases, in that order; junction bases with no gene match: 7. The CDR3 runs to 15 residues. Germline CDR1 reads MGHDK; CDR2 reads SYGVNS. CDR3 in amino acids: CASSEPDRVDNVLTF. The CDR3 DNA is TGTGCCAGCAGTGAACCCGACAGGGTAGACAACGTCCTGACTTTC.

V and J are TRBV4-3 and TRBJ1-2; TRBD1 aligns across 9 bases. The CDR3 has 15 amino acids. Losses at the gene ends were 4 bases for V and 6 bases for J; bases not matched to a gene: 9. Germline V gene data show CDR1 as LGHNA and CDR2 as YSLEER. CDR3 DNA: TGCGCCAGCAGCCGCATGTTGGGACAGGGCAATGGCTACACCTTC. This encodes CASSRMLGQGNGYTF.

The V call is TRBV4-2, the J call TRBJ2-1; D is undetermined. V lost 0 bases and J 7 bases, leaving 10 bases between the germline ends. Looked up from germline, CDR1 is LGHNA and CDR2 is YNFKEQ. This CDR3 region has 14 residues. CDR3 in DNA: TGTGCCAGCAGCCAAGATTGGACGGAGAATGAGCAGTTCTTC. This encodes CASSQDWTENEQFF.

A note on this clone: A junction end diverges from the germline sequence, so it may reflect a read error. This chain uses TRBV19 with TRBJ1-4; D remains unclear. This CDR3 region has 11 residues. The germline V gene encodes CDR1 LNHDA and CDR2 SQIVND (reference sequence). The CDR3 sequence: CASSVDEKLFF. DNA of the CDR3: TGTGCCAGTAGTGTAGACGAAAAACTGTTTTTT.

This clone was found a few times. V usage is TRBV7-9 and J usage is TRBJ1-1; D possibly corresponds to TRBD1 (5 bases). Germline lookup yields CDR1 SEHNR and CDR2 FQNEAQ (reference sequence). V dropped 1 base and J dropped 0 bases, with 9 bases sitting between them. This CDR3 has 15 amino acids. This CDR3 is CASSLGRGMNTEAFF. In nucleotides, the CDR3 is TGTGCCAGCAGCTTAGGTCGGGGGATGAACACTGAAGCTTTCTTT. The full variable domain, in which reference TRBV7-9 and TRBJ1-1 provide the parts outside the CDR3, is DTGVSQNPRHKITKRGQNVTFRCDPISEHNRLYWYRQTLGQGPEFLTYFQNEAQLEKSRLLSDRFSAERPKGSFSTLEIQRTEQGDSAMYLCASSLGRGMNTEAFFGQGTRLTVV.

This clone appeared a few times. The chain is built from TRBV28 and TRBJ2-5, with 12 bases fitting TRBD2. V gave up 6 bases and J gave up 1 base; unmatched junction bases: 6. Germline CDR1 MDHEN, CDR2 SYDVKM. This CDR3 comprises 16 residues. Here the CDR3 DNA reads TGTGCCAGCAGGGGGGGACTAGCGGGCCTCCAAGAGACCCAGTACTTC. It codes for CASRGGLAGLQETQYF. Combining the CDR3 with reference TRBV28 and TRBJ2-5 gives the whole variable domain DVKVTQSSRYLVKRTGEKVFLECVQDMDHENMFWYRQDPGLGLRLIYFSYDVKMKEKGDIPEGYSVSREKKERFSLILESASTNQTSMYLCASRGGLAGLQETQYFGPGTRLLVL.

This chain uses TRBV7-8 with TRBJ2-7, with unresolved D. The CDR3 consists of 16 residues. Trimming left V 5 bases short and J 7 bases short, with 24 bases between. Per germline, CDR1 SGHVS and CDR2 FQNEAQ. The CDR3 DNA reads as TGTGCCAGCAGCCCCCCTTGGGGATCCAGGAACTCGGAGCAGTACTTC. It codes for CASSPPWGSRNSEQYF.

V is TRBV5-1 and J is TRBJ2-3; 15 bases agree with TRBD2. In germline, CDR1 is SGHRS, CDR2 YFSETQ. The length of the CDR3 is 19 residues. V lost 3 bases and J lost 2; bases outside the gene matches: 10. The CDR3 region is CASSSRTSGRAFVTDTQYF. The DNA of the CDR3 is TGCGCCAGCAGCTCCCGGACTAGCGGGAGGGCCTTTGTCACAGATACGCAGTATTTT.

The rearrangement uses TRBV4-2 and TRBJ2-7; 7 bases map to TRBD1. V shed 4 bases, J shed 2 bases, and the junction held 5 bases outside the gene matches. The CDR3 extends over 14 amino acids. Germline CDR1 reads LGHNA; CDR2 reads YNFKEQ. The CDR3 coding sequence is TGTGCCAGCAGCCCAACAGGGGCCCCCTACGAGCAGTACTTC. Translating it yields CASSPTGAPYEQYF.

The chain links TRBV7-6 to TRBJ2-1; TRBD1 might be the D (5 bases). In germline, CDR1 is SGHVS, CDR2 FNYEAQ. There are 11 residues in the CDR3. Trimming removed 4 bases from V and 10 bases from J, with 8 bases in between. CDR3 in amino acids: CASSWGLEQFF. The CDR3 nucleotides read TGTGCCAGCAGCTGGGGCCTCGAGCAGTTCTTC.

This clone was picked up a small number of times. The rearrangement joins TRBV25-1 to TRBJ2-7; 9 bases map to TRBD2. The CDR3 length is 15 residues. CDR1 MGHDK and CDR2 SYGVNS come from the germline V gene. The V segment lost 3 bases and the J segment 5 bases; nucleotides outside the gene matches: 8. CDR3 amino acids: CASSERAGGPDEQYF. The CDR3 DNA sequence: TGTGCCAGCAGTGAGAGGGCGGGAGGGCCAGACGAGCAGTACTTC.

This clone was picked up a small number of times. The chain recombines TRBV27 with TRBJ1-5; weak D call: TRBD1 (5 bases). Germline CDR1 MNHEY, CDR2 SMNVEV (reference sequence). This CDR3 has 16 residues. V shed 7 bases and J shed 4 bases, with 20 bases lying between them. The CDR3 sequence: CASKPAPGRLNQPQHF. CDR3 nucleotides: TGTGCCAGCAAACCAGCACCGGGACGACTGAATCAGCCCCAGCATTTT.

V is TRBV25-1 and J is TRBJ2-7, with 8 bases aligning to TRBD2. The length of the CDR3 is 14 residues. Germline-derived CDR1 and CDR2 are MGHDK and SYGVNS. V was clipped by 7 bases and J by 7 bases; unmatched bases: 12. The CDR3 sequence is CASTTLAAGSEQYF. DNA for the CDR3: TGTGCCAGCACCACACTAGCGGCAGGTAGTGAGCAGTACTTC.

This clone came up many times. The chain links TRBV30 to TRBJ2-2; D is unclear. Looked up from germline, CDR1 is GTSNPN and CDR2 is SVGIG (reference sequence). This CDR3 has 13 residues. The V end was cut by 0 bases, the J end by 6 bases, with 8 bases between. The CDR3 region is CAWSVDGAGELFF. In DNA form, the CDR3 reads TGTGCCTGGAGTGTGGATGGGGCCGGGGAGCTGTTTTTT.

The chain employs TRBV4-2 and TRBJ1-3; 7 bases agree with TRBD1. With 4 bases clipped from V and 1 base from J, the junction kept 4 bases outside the gene matches. CDR3 size: 15 residues. In germline, CDR1 is LGHNA, CDR2 YNFKEQ. The chain's CDR3 is CASSLPGGSGNTIYF. CDR3 nucleotide sequence: TGTGCCAGCAGCCTCCCAGGGGGATCTGGAAACACCATATATTTT.

This clone was found a few times. The rearrangement links TRBV28 to TRBJ1-1; D remains unclear. The CDR3 spans 13 residues. Per germline, CDR1 MDHEN and CDR2 SYDVKM. V gave up 3 bases and J gave up 2 bases, with 7 bases separating them. DNA for the CDR3: TGTGCCAGCAGTTTTGTGGACAACACTGAAGCTTTCTTT. It translates to CASSFVDNTEAFF. The entire variable domain, with the rest obtained from reference TRBV28 and TRBJ1-1, is as follows: DVKVTQSSRYLVKRTGEKVFLECVQDMDHENMFWYRQDPGLGLRLIYFSYDVKMKEKGDIPEGYSVSREKKERFSLILESASTNQTSMYLCASSFVDNTEAFFGQGTRLTVV.